What follows is one T cell receptor beta chain and its context. Its antigen is not known. A multiplex PCR was run with 60 Vbeta primers and 13 Jbeta primers. Some clones are missing from TCRdb's copy, which holds only in-frame ones; the method was immunoSEQ multiplex PCR. In the table there are roughly 150,000 clones, about 77% of which are singletons. This specimen comes from a study of cytomegalovirus exposure and HLA in healthy donors. Study outcomes and limitations: A later analysis found most CMV-associated TCR beta chains apparently HLA-restricted. Researchers had no immune exposure information except CMV serostatus available.

Germline assignment: CDR1 SGHRS and CDR2 YFSETQ. The CDR3 loop spans 15 amino acids. The V and J ends lost 0 bases and 5 bases, in that order; junction bases with no gene match: 6. Sequencing was performed on PBMCs. The chain couples TRBV5-1 to TRBJ1-1; the match to TRBD1 covers 8 bases. The sequence derives from a man aged 25 to 40 in good health and CMV-seronegative. In DNA form, the CDR3 reads TGCGCCAGCAGCTTGGATGGACAGGGTGCGACTGAAGCTTTCTTT. This encodes CASSLDGQGATEAFF.